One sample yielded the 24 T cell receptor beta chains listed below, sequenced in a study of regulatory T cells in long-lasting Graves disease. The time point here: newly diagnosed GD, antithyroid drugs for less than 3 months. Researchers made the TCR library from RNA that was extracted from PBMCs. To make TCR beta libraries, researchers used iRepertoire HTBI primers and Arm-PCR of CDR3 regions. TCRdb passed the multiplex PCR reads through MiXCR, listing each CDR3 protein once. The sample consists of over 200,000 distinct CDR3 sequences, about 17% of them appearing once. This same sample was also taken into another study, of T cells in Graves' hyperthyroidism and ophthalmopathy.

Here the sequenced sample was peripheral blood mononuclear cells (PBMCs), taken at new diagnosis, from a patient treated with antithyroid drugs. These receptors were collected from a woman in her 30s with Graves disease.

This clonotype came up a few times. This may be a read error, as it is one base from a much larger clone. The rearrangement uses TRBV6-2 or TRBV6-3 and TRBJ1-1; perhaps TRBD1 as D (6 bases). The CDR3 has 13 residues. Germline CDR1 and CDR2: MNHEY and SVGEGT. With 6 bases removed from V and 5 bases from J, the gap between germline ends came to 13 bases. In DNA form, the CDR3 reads TGTGCCAGCAGGGGGACAAGGGGAACTGAAGCTTTCTTT. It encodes CASRGTRGTEAFF.

The CDR3 coding sequence is TGTGCCAGCAGTCCGACGTTAGCGGGGAGCACAGATACGCAGTATTTT. As protein: CASSPTLAGSTDTQYF. The V gene is TRBV7-9, the J gene TRBJ2-3; 8 nucleotides line up with TRBD2. This CDR3 spans 16 amino acids. Germline V gene sequence: CDR1 SEHNR, CDR2 FQNEAQ (reference sequence). V lost 6 bases and J lost 0; bases outside the gene matches: 8.

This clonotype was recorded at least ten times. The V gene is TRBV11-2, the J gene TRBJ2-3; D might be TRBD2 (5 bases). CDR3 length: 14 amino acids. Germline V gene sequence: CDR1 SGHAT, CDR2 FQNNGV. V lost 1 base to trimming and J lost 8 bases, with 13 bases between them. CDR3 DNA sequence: TGTGCCAGCAGCTTAGCATCTAGCATCTCTACGCAGTATTTT. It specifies CASSLASSISTQYF. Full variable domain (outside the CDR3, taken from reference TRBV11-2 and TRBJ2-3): EAGVAQSPRYKIIEKRQSVAFWCNPISGHATLYWYQQILGQGPKLLIQFQNNGVVDDSQLPKDRFSAERLKGVDSTLKIQPAKLEDSAVYLCASSLASSISTQYFGPGTRLTVL.

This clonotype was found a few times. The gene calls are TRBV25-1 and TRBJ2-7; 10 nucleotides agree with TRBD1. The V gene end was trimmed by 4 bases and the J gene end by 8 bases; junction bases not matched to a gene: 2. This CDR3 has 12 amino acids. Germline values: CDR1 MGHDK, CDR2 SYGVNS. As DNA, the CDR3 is TGTGCCAGCAGTGGGGACAGGGGCAAGCAGTACTTC. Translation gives CASSGDRGKQYF.

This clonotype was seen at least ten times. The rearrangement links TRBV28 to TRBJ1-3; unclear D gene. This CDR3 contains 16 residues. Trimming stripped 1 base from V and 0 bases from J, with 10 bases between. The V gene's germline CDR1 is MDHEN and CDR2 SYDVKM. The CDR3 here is CASSLLPASSGNTIYF. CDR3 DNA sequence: TGTGCCAGCAGTTTATTACCAGCGAGCTCTGGAAACACCATATATTTT.

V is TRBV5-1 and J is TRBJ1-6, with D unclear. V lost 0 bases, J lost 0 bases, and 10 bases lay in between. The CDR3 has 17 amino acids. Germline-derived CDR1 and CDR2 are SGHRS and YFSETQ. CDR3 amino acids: CASSLGEFISYNSPLHF. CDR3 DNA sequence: TGCGCCAGCAGCTTGGGGGAATTCATCTCCTATAATTCACCCCTCCACTTT.

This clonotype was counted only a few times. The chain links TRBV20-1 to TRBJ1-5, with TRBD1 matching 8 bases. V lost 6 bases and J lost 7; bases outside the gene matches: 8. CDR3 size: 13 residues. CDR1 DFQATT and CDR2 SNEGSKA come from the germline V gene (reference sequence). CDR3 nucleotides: TGCAGTGCGGCACAGGGGGAAATCCAGCCCCAGCATTTT. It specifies CSAAQGEIQPQHF.

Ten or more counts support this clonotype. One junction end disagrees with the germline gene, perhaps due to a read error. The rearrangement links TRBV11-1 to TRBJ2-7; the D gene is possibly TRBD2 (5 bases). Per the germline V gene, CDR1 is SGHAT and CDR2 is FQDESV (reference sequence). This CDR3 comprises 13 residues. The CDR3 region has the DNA TGCGCCAGCAGCTTTCGGGGTTGGGACGAGCAGTACTTC. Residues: CASSFRGWDEQYF.

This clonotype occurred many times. The CDR3 region has the DNA TGTGCCAGCAGACAATACACAGGGGCCCGGGACGAGCAGTACTTC. Its translation: CASRQYTGARDEQYF. The chain carries TRBV11-2 and TRBJ2-7; 7 bases map to TRBD1. Germline CDR1 SGHAT, CDR2 FQNNGV. This CDR3 has 15 residues. Unmatched junction bases numbered 13, after V lost 6 bases and J lost 5 bases. The complete variable domain, with remaining parts taken from reference TRBV11-2 and TRBJ2-7, reads EAGVAQSPRYKIIEKRQSVAFWCNPISGHATLYWYQQILGQGPKLLIQFQNNGVVDDSQLPKDRFSAERLKGVDSTLKIQPAKLEDSAVYLCASRQYTGARDEQYFGPGTRLTVT.

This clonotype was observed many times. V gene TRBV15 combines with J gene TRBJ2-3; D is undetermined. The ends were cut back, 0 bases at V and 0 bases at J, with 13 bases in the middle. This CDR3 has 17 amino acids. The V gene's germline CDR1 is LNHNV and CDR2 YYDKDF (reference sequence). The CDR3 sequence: CATSRDLGPSSTDTQYF. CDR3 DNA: TGTGCCACCAGCAGAGATCTCGGACCTTCTAGCACAGATACGCAGTATTTT.

The CDR3 protein is CASSPRRGQGMTEAFF. CDR3 nucleotides: TGCGCCAGCAGCCCAAGACGGGGACAGGGGATGACTGAAGCTTTCTTT. The chain links TRBV4-1 to TRBJ1-1; 10 nucleotides match TRBD1. CDR1 and CDR2 (germline): MGHRA, YSYEKL. Trimming removed 4 bases from V and 5 bases from J; junction bases left unmatched: 10. The length of the CDR3 is 16 residues.

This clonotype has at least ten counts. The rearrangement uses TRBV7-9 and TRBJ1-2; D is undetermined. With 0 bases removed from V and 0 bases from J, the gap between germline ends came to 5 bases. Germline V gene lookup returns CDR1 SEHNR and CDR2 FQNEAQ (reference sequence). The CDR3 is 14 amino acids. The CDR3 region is CASSLAGSNYGYTF. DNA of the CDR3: TGTGCCAGCAGCTTAGCGGGCTCTAACTATGGCTACACCTTC.

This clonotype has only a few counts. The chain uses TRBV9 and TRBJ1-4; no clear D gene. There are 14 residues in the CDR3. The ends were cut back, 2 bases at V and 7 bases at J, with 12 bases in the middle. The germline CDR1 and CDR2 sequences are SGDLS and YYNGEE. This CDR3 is CASSVDYDGEKLFF. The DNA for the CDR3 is TGTGCCAGCAGCGTCGACTATGATGGTGAAAAACTGTTTTTT.

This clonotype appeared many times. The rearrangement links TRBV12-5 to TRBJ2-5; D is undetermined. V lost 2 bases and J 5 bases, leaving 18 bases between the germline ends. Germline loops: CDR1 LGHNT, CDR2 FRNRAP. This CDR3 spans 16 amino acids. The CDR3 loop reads CASGLSSDPVAETQYF. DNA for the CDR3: TGTGCTAGTGGTTTGTCAAGTGACCCGGTGGCGGAGACCCAGTACTTC. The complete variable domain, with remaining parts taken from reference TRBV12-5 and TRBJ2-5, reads DARVTQTPRHKVTEMGQEVTMRCQPILGHNTVFWYRQTMMQGLELLAYFRNRAPLDDSGMPKDRFSAEMPDATLATLKIQPSEPRDSAVYFCASGLSSDPVAETQYFGPGTRLLVL.

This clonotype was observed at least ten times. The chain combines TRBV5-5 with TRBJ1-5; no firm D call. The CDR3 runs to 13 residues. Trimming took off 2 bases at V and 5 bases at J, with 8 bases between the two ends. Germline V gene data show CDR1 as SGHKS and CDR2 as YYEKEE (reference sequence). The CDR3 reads CASSFQDDQPQHF. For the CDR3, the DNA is TGTGCCAGCAGCTTCCAGGACGATCAGCCCCAGCATTTT.

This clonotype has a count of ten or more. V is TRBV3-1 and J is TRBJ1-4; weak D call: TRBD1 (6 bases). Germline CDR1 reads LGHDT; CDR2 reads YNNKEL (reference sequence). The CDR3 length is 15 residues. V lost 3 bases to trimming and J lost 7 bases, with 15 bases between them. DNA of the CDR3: TGTGCCAGCAGCCAGCCAGGGGATCGGGTTGAAAAACTGTTTTTT. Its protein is CASSQPGDRVEKLFF.

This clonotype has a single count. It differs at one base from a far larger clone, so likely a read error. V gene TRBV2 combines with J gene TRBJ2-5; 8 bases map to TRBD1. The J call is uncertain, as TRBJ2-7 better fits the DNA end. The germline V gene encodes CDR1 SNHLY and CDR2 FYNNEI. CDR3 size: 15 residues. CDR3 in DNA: TGTGCCAGCAGTGAAAAGTACAGGGGGTACTACGAGCAGTACTTC. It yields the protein CASSEKYRGYYEQYF.

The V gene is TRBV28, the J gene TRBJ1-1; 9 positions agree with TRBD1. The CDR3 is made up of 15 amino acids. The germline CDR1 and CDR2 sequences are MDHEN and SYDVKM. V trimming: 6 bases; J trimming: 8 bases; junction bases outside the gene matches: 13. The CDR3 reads CASRYSGTGSVEAFF. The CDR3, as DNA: TGTGCCAGCAGGTACTCCGGGACAGGGTCGGTAGAAGCTTTCTTT.

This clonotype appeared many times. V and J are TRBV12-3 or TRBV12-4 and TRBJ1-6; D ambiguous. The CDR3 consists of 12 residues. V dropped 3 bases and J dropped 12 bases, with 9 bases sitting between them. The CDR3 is CASSFPGQPLHF. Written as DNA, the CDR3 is TGTGCCAGCAGTTTCCCGGGCCAACCCCTCCACTTT.

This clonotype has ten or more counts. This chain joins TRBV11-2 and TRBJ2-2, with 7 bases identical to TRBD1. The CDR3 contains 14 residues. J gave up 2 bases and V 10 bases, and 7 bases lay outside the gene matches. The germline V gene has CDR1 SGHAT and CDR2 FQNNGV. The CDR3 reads CATSRDRNTGELFF. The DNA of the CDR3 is TGTGCCACCAGTCGGGACAGAAACACCGGGGAGCTGTTTTTT.

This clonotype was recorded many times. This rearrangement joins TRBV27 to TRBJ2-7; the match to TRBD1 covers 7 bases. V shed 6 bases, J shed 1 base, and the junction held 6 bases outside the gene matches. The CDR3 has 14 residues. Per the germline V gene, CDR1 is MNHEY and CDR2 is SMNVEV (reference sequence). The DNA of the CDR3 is TGTGCCAGCAGCGGACTCAGGGGGTCCTACGAGCAGTACTTC. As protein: CASSGLRGSYEQYF.

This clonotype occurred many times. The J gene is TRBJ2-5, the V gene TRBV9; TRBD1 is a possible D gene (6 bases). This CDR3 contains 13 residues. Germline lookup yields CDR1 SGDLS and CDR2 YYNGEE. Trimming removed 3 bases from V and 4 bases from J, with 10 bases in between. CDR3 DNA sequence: TGTGCCAGCAGCGGCACAGGGTTAGAGACCCAGTACTTC. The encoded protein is CASSGTGLETQYF. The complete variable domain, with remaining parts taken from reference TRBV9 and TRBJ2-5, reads DSGVTQTPKHLITATGQRVTLRCSPRSGDLSVYWYQQSLDQGLQFLIQYYNGEERAKGNILERFSAQQFPDLHSELNLSSLELGDSALYFCASSGTGLETQYFGPGTRLLVL.

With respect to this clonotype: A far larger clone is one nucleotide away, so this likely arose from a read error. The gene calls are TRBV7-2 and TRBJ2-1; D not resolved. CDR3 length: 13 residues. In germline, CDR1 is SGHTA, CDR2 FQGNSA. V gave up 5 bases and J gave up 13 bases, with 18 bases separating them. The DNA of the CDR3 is TGTGCCAGCAGCCGCTCCTTAGAAGAGACCCAGTTCTTC. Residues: CASSRSLEETQFF.

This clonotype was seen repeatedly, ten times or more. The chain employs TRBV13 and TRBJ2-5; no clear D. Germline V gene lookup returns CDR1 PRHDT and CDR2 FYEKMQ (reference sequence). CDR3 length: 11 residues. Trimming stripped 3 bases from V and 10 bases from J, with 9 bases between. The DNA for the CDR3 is TGTGCCAGCAGCTTTGCAGAGGACCAGTACTTC. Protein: CASSFAEDQYF.